Presented here are 14 T cell receptor beta chains from one specimen sequenced in a study of cytomegalovirus exposure and HLA in healthy donors. Primers included in the PCR were 60 Vbeta and 13 Jbeta primers. The method was immunoSEQ multiplex PCR; TCRdb's version includes in-frame clones alone and lacks a portion of them. Among nearly 200,000 clones listed, roughly 81% were seen once. What was sequenced was PBMCs. These receptors all stem from a woman aged 25 to 39 in good health and CMV-seropositive.

The chain carries TRBV15 and TRBJ2-7, with D maybe TRBD1 (5 bases). V was clipped by 1 base and J by 0 bases, with 7 bases between them. In germline, CDR1 is LNHNV, CDR2 YYDKDF (reference sequence). This CDR3 region has 14 residues. The CDR3 nucleotides are TGTGCCACCAGCAGAGGGGGCAACTCCTACGAGCAGTACTTC. Protein product: CATSRGGNSYEQYF.

The V and J genes are TRBV7-2 and TRBJ2-5; no clear D. V lost 1 base and J 7 bases, leaving 10 bases between the germline ends. Germline assignment: CDR1 SGHTA and CDR2 FQGNSA. The CDR3 is 13 amino acids. The CDR3 region is CASSLGEVWTQYF. In nucleotides, the CDR3 is TGTGCCAGCAGCTTAGGAGAGGTGTGGACCCAGTACTTC.

This clone was observed a handful of times. DNA for the CDR3: TGTGCCAGCACCTGGGCGGGGGGTGAGCAGTTCTTC. Protein product: CASTWAGGEQFF. This chain uses TRBV5-6 with TRBJ2-1; 8 bases are a match to TRBD2. The germline gives CDR1 SGHDT, CDR2 YYEEEE. The junction had 5 bases not matched to a gene; V was cut back by 6 bases and J by 9 bases. There are 12 residues in the CDR3.

This chain links TRBV6-5 with TRBJ1-1, with unresolved D. The CDR3 has 13 amino acids. In germline, CDR1 is MNHEY, CDR2 SVGAGI. The V gene lost 0 bases and the J gene lost 8 bases, with 10 bases spanning the gap. Here the CDR3 reads CASSYSTAREAFF. For the CDR3, the DNA is TGTGCCAGCAGTTACTCGACGGCCAGGGAAGCTTTCTTT.

This clone was seen only a few times. This sample also contains other DNA sequences that code for the same CDR3. The rearrangement joins TRBV7-2 to TRBJ1-2, with D maybe TRBD1 (5 bases). CDR3 size: 14 residues. The V gene lost 3 bases and the J gene lost 6 bases, with 14 bases spanning the gap. Per the germline V gene, CDR1 is SGHTA and CDR2 is FQGNSA. CDR3 region: CASSLGRENHGYTF. CDR3 DNA: TGTGCCAGCAGCTTGGGCAGGGAAAACCATGGCTACACCTTC.

The rearrangement uses TRBV19 and TRBJ2-2; 9 bases align to TRBD2. Germline trimming cut 5 bases from V and 0 bases from J; bases unmatched to any gene: 7. The germline CDR1 and CDR2 sequences are LNHDA and SQIVND (reference sequence). The CDR3 is 17 residues long. CDR3 sequence reads: CASSLRLAVANTGELFF. The CDR3 bases are TGTGCCAGTAGTCTACGACTAGCGGTCGCGAACACCGGGGAGCTGTTTTTT. The whole variable domain, remainder taken from reference TRBV19 and TRBJ2-2, is DGGITQSPKYLFRKEGQNVTLSCEQNLNHDAMYWYRQDPGQGLRLIYYSQIVNDFQKGDIAEGYSVSREKKESFPLTVTSAQKNPTAFYLCASSLRLAVANTGELFFGEGSRLTVL.

The V and J genes are TRBV9 and TRBJ2-7, with D possibly matching TRBD1 (5 bases). Trimming removed 0 bases from V and 3 bases from J, with 13 bases in between. The CDR3 loop spans 15 amino acids. Germline V gives CDR1 SGDLS, CDR2 YYNGEE. CDR3 DNA sequence: TGTGCCAGCAGCGTAGGGCAGGGTAAATTCTACGAGCAGTACTTC. It codes for CASSVGQGKFYEQYF.

The V gene is TRBV6-1, the J gene TRBJ2-5; D perhaps matches TRBD1 (6 bases). The CDR3 totals 16 residues. The germline V gene encodes CDR1 MNHNS and CDR2 SASEGT. V lost 4 bases to trimming and J lost 4 bases, with 19 bases between them. The CDR3 sequence is CASSAWGRGRGETQYF. The CDR3, as DNA: TGTGCCAGCAGTGCCTGGGGCAGGGGAAGAGGAGAGACCCAGTACTTC.

The chain has TRBV6-5 and TRBJ1-4; no reliable D call. The ends were cut back, 2 bases at V and 0 bases at J, with 7 bases in the middle. CDR3 length: 15 amino acids. Germline CDR1 MNHEY, CDR2 SVGAGI. CDR3 sequence: CASSYGLTTNEKLFF. The CDR3 nucleotides read TGTGCCAGCAGTTACGGACTTACAACTAATGAAAAACTGTTTTTT.

The chain combines TRBV5-1 with TRBJ1-5; 10 bases fit TRBD1. The CDR3 runs to 15 residues. Germline V CDR1 and CDR2: SGHRS, YFSETQ. V dropped 4 bases and J dropped 3; count of bases not matched to a gene: 4. CDR3 sequence (DNA): TGCGCCAGCAGCCCCGGGACAGGGGTCAATCAGCCCCAGCATTTT. Its protein product is CASSPGTGVNQPQHF.

The chain has TRBV5-1 and TRBJ2-7; 8 bases agree with TRBD2. The CDR3 runs 15 residues. J lost 3 bases, V lost 0 bases, and 5 bases had no gene match. Germline CDR1 is SGHRS and CDR2 is YFSETQ. This CDR3 is CASSLGLALFYEQYF. CDR3 in DNA: TGCGCCAGCAGCTTGGGACTAGCGCTCTTCTACGAGCAGTACTTC.

This sequence joins TRBV5-1 and TRBJ1-2; the match to TRBD1 covers 7 bases. With 4 bases clipped from V and 7 bases from J, the junction kept 10 bases outside the gene matches. The CDR3 has 14 amino acids. Germline CDR1 and CDR2: SGHRS and YFSETQ. CDR3 DNA: TGCGCCAGCAGCCTGGAACAGGGGAGTCCTGGCTACACCTTC. Translated: CASSLEQGSPGYTF.

This sequence joins TRBV10-3 and TRBJ2-1, with 9 nucleotides matching TRBD1. In germline, CDR1 is ENHRY, CDR2 SYGVKD. V was pared by 6 bases and J by 7 bases, with 7 bases of the junction left unmatched. CDR3 length equals 14 residues. The CDR3 coding sequence is TGTGCCATCAGGGGACAGGGTCTGAGGAATGAGCAGTTCTTC. This gives the protein CAIRGQGLRNEQFF.

This chain links TRBV7-2 with TRBJ2-3; tentatively, D is TRBD2 (6 bases). The ends were cut back, 2 bases at V and 4 bases at J, with 7 bases in the middle. The CDR3 loop spans 13 amino acids. CDR1 and CDR2 from the germline V gene are SGHTA and FQGNSA. The CDR3 DNA follows: TGTGCCAGCAGCTTAACGGGAGCAGATACGCAGTATTTT. Protein: CASSLTGADTQYF.